These 21 T cell receptor beta chains were sequenced from one sample in a study of blood T cell repertoires in COVID-19. Clones were read by immunoSEQ multiplex PCR, and TCRdb kept only the in-frame ones, dropping some. Of approximately 60,000 clones in the sample, approximately 79% were seen once. The sequenced sample was peripheral blood. The origin of the receptors is a woman aged 80 or over with active or convalescent COVID-19.

The chain couples TRBV19 to TRBJ1-1, with D tentatively TRBD1 (5 bases). CDR1 is LNHDA and CDR2 is SQIVND in the germline V gene (reference sequence). The V end lost 4 bases, the J end lost 0 bases, and 12 bases lay between the germline ends. CDR3 length equals 15 residues. CDR3 amino acids: CASSSKTAMNTEAFF. The CDR3 nucleotides read TGTGCCAGTAGTAGTAAGACAGCCATGAACACTGAAGCTTTCTTT.

This chain links TRBV25-1 with TRBJ1-1; no definite D call. The CDR3 extends over 13 amino acids. Trimming removed 4 bases from V and 5 bases from J, with 11 bases in between. Germline CDR1 and CDR2: MGHDK and SYGVNS. DNA for the CDR3: TGTGCCAGCAGTGTAGAGGGCGGGACTGAAGCTTTCTTT. It yields the protein CASSVEGGTEAFF.

The chain links TRBV11-2 to TRBJ2-5; 7 bases are a match to TRBD1. The CDR3 is 15 amino acids. Germline V gene sequence: CDR1 SGHAT, CDR2 FQNNGV. The V and J ends lost 6 bases and 2 bases, in that order; junction bases with no gene match: 9. The CDR3 loop reads CASSSAGQAQETQYF. CDR3 sequence (DNA): TGTGCCAGCAGTTCAGCTGGACAGGCGCAAGAGACCCAGTACTTC. Full variable domain (outside the CDR3, taken from reference TRBV11-2 and TRBJ2-5): EAGVAQSPRYKIIEKRQSVAFWCNPISGHATLYWYQQILGQGPKLLIQFQNNGVVDDSQLPKDRFSAERLKGVDSTLKIQPAKLEDSAVYLCASSSAGQAQETQYFGPGTRLLVL.

This clone was observed a single time. The rearrangement joins TRBV7-6 to TRBJ2-5, with 7 nucleotides matching TRBD2. CDR3 length: 13 residues. Germline V lookup: CDR1 SGHVS, CDR2 FNYEAQ. Trimming at V came to 4 bases and at J to 3 bases, leaving 2 bases not matched to a gene. The CDR3 protein is CASSWTREETQYF. The CDR3 region has the DNA TGTGCCAGCAGCTGGACTAGAGAAGAGACCCAGTACTTC.

The rearrangement uses TRBV18 and TRBJ1-2; D remains ambiguous. The CDR3 is 15 residues long. Trimming pared 0 bases from V and 0 bases from J, leaving 8 bases between. Germline lookup yields CDR1 KGHSH and CDR2 LQKENI. The CDR3 sequence is CASSPPIASNYGYTF. CDR3 nucleotide sequence: TGTGCCAGCTCACCACCCATAGCCTCTAACTATGGCTACACCTTC.

The rearrangement joins TRBV11-2 to TRBJ2-7; 11 bases align to TRBD2. This CDR3 is 18 amino acids long. Trimming at V came to 7 bases and at J to 2 bases, leaving 16 bases not matched to a gene. Germline V gene data show CDR1 as SGHAT and CDR2 as FQNNGV. The CDR3 protein is CASTNLGASGGNTYEQYF. The CDR3 bases are TGTGCCAGCACCAACCTCGGGGCTAGCGGGGGGAACACCTACGAGCAGTACTTC. The whole variable domain, filled in from reference TRBV11-2 and TRBJ2-7, reads EAGVAQSPRYKIIEKRQSVAFWCNPISGHATLYWYQQILGQGPKLLIQFQNNGVVDDSQLPKDRFSAERLKGVDSTLKIQPAKLEDSAVYLCASTNLGASGGNTYEQYFGPGTRLTVT.

This clone was detected a few times. The chain joins TRBV27 to TRBJ1-5; TRBD1 might be the D (6 bases). Trimming shortened V by 3 bases and J by 5 bases, and 11 bases separated the two germline ends. This CDR3 region has 14 residues. The germline V gene encodes CDR1 MNHEY and CDR2 SMNVEV (reference sequence). The CDR3 DNA sequence: TGTGCCAGCAGTTTTCTGGGGGCTGATCAGCCCCAGCATTTT. Translated: CASSFLGADQPQHF.

The CDR3 is CAWSVLPVRHAGRGNTIYF. As DNA, the CDR3 is TGTGCCTGGAGTGTACTGCCCGTCCGACACGCCGGCCGAGGAAACACCATATATTTT. This chain joins TRBV30 and TRBJ1-3; D ambiguous. CDR1 GTSNPN and CDR2 SVGIG come from the germline V gene (reference sequence). V gave up 0 bases and J gave up 4 bases, with 25 bases separating them. This CDR3 region has 19 residues. The variable domain in full, completed from reference TRBV30 and TRBJ1-3, reads SQTIHQWPATLVQPVGSPLSLECTVEGTSNPNLYWYRQAAGRGLQLLFYSVGIGQISSEVPQNLSASRPQDRQFILSSKKLLLSDSGFYLCAWSVLPVRHAGRGNTIYFGEGSWLTVV.

In nucleotides, the CDR3 is TGTGCCAGCAGTAAAAGTCTGGGAGTCTACGAGCAGTACTTC. It translates to CASSKSLGVYEQYF. V is TRBV2 and J is TRBJ2-7; TRBD2 might be the D (5 bases). Trimming cost V 5 bases and J 3 bases, with 14 bases left between them. The CDR3 runs to 14 residues. Germline V gives CDR1 SNHLY, CDR2 FYNNEI.

This clone has only one observation. The genes are TRBV10-2 and TRBJ2-6, with TRBD2 identical over 11 bases. V trimming: 5 bases; J trimming: 0 bases; junction bases outside the gene matches: 9. Germline CDR1 reads WSHSY; CDR2 reads SAAADI. CDR3 size: 19 residues. The chain's CDR3 is CASSPLLAGGLSGANVLTF. The CDR3 bases are TGCGCCAGCAGTCCCCTGCTAGCGGGGGGCCTCTCTGGGGCCAACGTCCTGACTTTC.

The chain is built from TRBV28 and TRBJ2-7, with D perhaps TRBD1 (5 bases). V dropped 3 bases and J dropped 5 bases, with 14 bases sitting between them. Germline values: CDR1 MDHEN, CDR2 SYDVKM. CDR3 size: 14 residues. The CDR3 region has the DNA TGTGCCAGCAGTTTCCGCAGGGTGGCCCACGAGCAGTACTTC. Protein: CASSFRRVAHEQYF.

This clone was picked up a small number of times. A read error may account for a junction end that differs from germline. The chain couples TRBV6-5 to TRBJ1-5; maybe TRBD1 (5 bases). CDR3 size: 12 residues. The germline gives CDR1 MNHEY, CDR2 SVGAGI. CDR3 sequence: CASGRGRGHLYF. The CDR3 coding sequence is TGTGCCAGCGGTAGGGGTCGAGGACACCTCTATTTT.

CDR3 amino acids: CASKRDPGYEKLFF. CDR3 nucleotides: TGCGCCAGCAAGCGGGACCCCGGGTATGAAAAACTGTTTTTT. This rearrangement joins TRBV5-1 to TRBJ1-4; D perhaps matches TRBD1 (5 bases). The CDR3 is 14 amino acids. Trimming cost V 6 bases and J 6 bases, with 15 bases left between them. Germline values: CDR1 SGHRS, CDR2 YFSETQ.

This chain uses TRBV11-2 with TRBJ2-3; weak D call: TRBD2 (6 bases). Trimming stripped 4 bases from V and 4 bases from J, with 9 bases between. Germline V gene data show CDR1 as SGHAT and CDR2 as FQNNGV. The CDR3 is made up of 13 amino acids. The CDR3 sequence is CASSSWGADTQYF. CDR3 nucleotide sequence: TGTGCCAGCAGCTCGTGGGGGGCAGATACGCAGTATTTT.

V and J are TRBV27 and TRBJ1-6; D is ambiguous. Germline-derived CDR1 and CDR2 are MNHEY and SMNVEV (reference sequence). V lost 0 bases, J lost 8 bases, and 5 bases lay in between. The CDR3 covers 13 residues. The CDR3 loop reads CASSLSADSPLHF. CDR3 coding DNA: TGTGCCAGCAGTTTATCCGCGGATTCACCCCTCCACTTT.

CDR3 sequence reads: CASSVQGANPETQYF. The CDR3 DNA reads as TGTGCCAGCAGCGTCCAGGGGGCAAATCCAGAGACCCAGTACTTC. The chain couples TRBV9 to TRBJ2-5; 8 nucleotides line up with TRBD1. Germline V gene sequence: CDR1 SGDLS, CDR2 YYNGEE. With V trimmed by 2 bases and J by 4 bases, 7 bases remained unmatched. This CDR3 is 15 amino acids long.

The rearrangement links TRBV18 to TRBJ1-5; TRBD1 matches at 8 bases. The V and J ends lost 4 bases and 6 bases, in that order; junction bases with no gene match: 5. Germline-derived CDR1 and CDR2 are KGHSH and LQKENI. The CDR3 covers 14 residues. CDR3 nucleotide sequence: TGTGCCAGCTCACTTGGGACAGGTCGTCAGCCCCAGCATTTT. It yields the protein CASSLGTGRQPQHF.

This clone was observed a few times. This chain uses TRBV7-9 with TRBJ1-6, with 8 bases aligning to TRBD1. The CDR3 is 14 residues long. With 4 bases clipped from V and 10 bases from J, the junction kept 6 bases outside the gene matches. CDR1 is SEHNR, CDR2 FQNEAQ, per germline (reference sequence). In DNA, the CDR3 is TGTGCCAGCAGCTACGGACAGGGCGGGTCACCCCTCCACTTT. Translated, it gives CASSYGQGGSPLHF.

This clone was detected a few times. The chain recombines TRBV4-2 with TRBJ1-2, with D unclear. Trimming left V 5 bases short and J 1 base short, with 14 bases between. Germline V lookup: CDR1 LGHNA, CDR2 YNFKEQ. The CDR3 is 15 amino acids. CDR3 in amino acids: CASSSEDGNNYGYTF. CDR3 sequence (DNA): TGTGCCAGCAGCTCAGAAGACGGGAATAACTATGGCTACACCTTC.

The chain recombines TRBV7-2 with TRBJ1-1; 8 nucleotides match TRBD1. The CDR3 runs 13 residues. Germline assignment: CDR1 SGHTA and CDR2 FQGNSA. The junction had 4 bases not matched to a gene; V was cut back by 5 bases and J by 5 bases. The CDR3 sequence is CASSTQGDTEAFF. Here the CDR3 DNA reads TGTGCCAGCAGCACACAGGGGGATACTGAAGCTTTCTTT.

The chain joins TRBV4-1 to TRBJ1-5; no definite D call. Germline V gene sequence: CDR1 MGHRA, CDR2 YSYEKL. The V end was cut by 0 bases, the J end by 4 bases, with 4 bases between. The CDR3 is made up of 13 amino acids. The CDR3 DNA reads as TGCGCCAGCAGCCAAGACGAGAATCAGCCCCAGCATTTT. It codes for CASSQDENQPQHF.